This TCR beta chain emerged from a study of T cells in Graves' hyperthyroidism and ophthalmopathy. Amplified TCR beta CDR3 regions derived from RNA transcripts. First-round RT-PCR of the TCR CDR3 relied on the HTBI primer set. TCRdb redid the calling of the multiplex PCR reads with MiXCR, one entry per CDR3 protein. Of more than 550,000 distinct CDR3 sequences in the sample, roughly 46% were seen once. V dropped 3 bases and J dropped 5; count of bases not matched to a gene: 2. Germline CDR1 and CDR2: SGHTA and FQGNSA. This CDR3 has 15 residues. General study results and limits: The blood repertoire included most of the expanded thyroid clonotypes above 0.001. A model using 13 V-J features told ophthalmopathy apart from stable hyperthyroidism. Median prediction lead before ophthalmopathy onset was 6 to 8 months with the model.

Exclusion criteria comprised uncontrolled infection, other autoimmune disease, pregnancy or lactation. On this clonotype itself: What it recognizes is unknown.

This TCR derives from an adult man with Graves' disease, either hyperthyroidism or ophthalmopathy (not recorded which). V is TRBV7-2 and J is TRBJ2-2; 11 bases fit TRBD2. Material: peripheral blood or thyroid tissue (not recorded which). In nucleotides, the CDR3 is TGTGCCAGCAGCTTCATAGCGGGAGGGACCGGGGAGCTGTTTTTT. It yields the protein CASSFIAGGTGELFF.